This TCR beta chain was profiled in a study of monozygotic twins with inflammatory bowel disease. Notes on the study in general: Whereas healthy co-twins had higher TCRbeta diversity (inverse Simpson), IBD patients had lower diversity. It was observed that concordant and discordant twins did not differ in repertoire similarity, possibly given limited power.

Sampling involved one blood draw (2.5 ml) for every donor. TCRdb re-called the 5' RACE reads; every CDR3 protein appears as one record, without DNA. In all, the sample yields 140,000 to 150,000 distinct CDR3 sequences. Notes on this clonotype: As yet, its antigen is unknown.

Looked up from germline, CDR1 is SGHRS and CDR2 is YFSETQ. The CDR3 length is 11 residues. The chain employs TRBV5-1 and TRBJ2-5. This clonotype was sampled from a human donor with ulcerative colitis or Crohn's disease, or a healthy co-twin of an affected twin (not recorded which). The sequenced material came from blood. CDR3 in amino acids: CASRVTETQYF. Based on the CDR3 plus reference TRBV5-1 and TRBJ2-5, the full variable domain is KAGVTQTPRYLIKTRGQQVTLSCSPISGHRSVSWYQQTPGQGLQFLFEYFSETQRNKGNFPGRFSGRQFSNSRSEMNVSTLELGDSALYLCASRVTETQYFGPGTRLLVL.